This T cell receptor (beta chain) originates from a study of shared clonotypes between healthy human individuals. Study in general: Donors were a couple of women and a few men aged 18 to 49.

The sample holds a few counts of this clone. Its antigen remains unknown. CDR3 length: 14 amino acids. The J segment lost 12 bases and the V segment lost 1 base, leaving 7 bases of the junction unmatched. Germline CDR1 is MGHRA and CDR2 is YSYEKL. Data came from immunoSEQ multiplex PCR; TCRdb stores just in-frame clones and leaves some out. The table has nearly 500,000 clones, about three quarters seen once. Overall study results and limits: The diversity represented, both genetic and in exposure history, was limited by few donors.

This clonotype was sampled from a woman between 35 and 50 years old in good health. Some clones in this sample may be carry-over from other donors' samples. The V call is TRBV4-1, the J call TRBJ2-1, with 9 positions matching TRBD2. Source material: PBMCs. The CDR3 nucleotides read TGCGCCAGCAGCCAAGGCGATCTAGCGGGAACGCAGTTCTTC. As protein: CASSQGDLAGTQFF.